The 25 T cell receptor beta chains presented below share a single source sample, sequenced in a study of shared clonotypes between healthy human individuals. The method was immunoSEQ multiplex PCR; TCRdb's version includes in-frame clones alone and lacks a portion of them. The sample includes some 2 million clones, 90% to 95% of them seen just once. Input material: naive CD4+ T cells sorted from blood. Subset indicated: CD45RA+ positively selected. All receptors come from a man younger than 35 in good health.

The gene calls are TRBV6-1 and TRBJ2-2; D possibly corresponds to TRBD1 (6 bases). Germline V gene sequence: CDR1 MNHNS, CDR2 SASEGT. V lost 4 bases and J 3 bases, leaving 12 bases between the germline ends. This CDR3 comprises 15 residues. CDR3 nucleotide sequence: TGTGCCAGCAGTGCCGACAGGTTATACACCGGGGAGCTGTTTTTT. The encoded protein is CASSADRLYTGELFF.

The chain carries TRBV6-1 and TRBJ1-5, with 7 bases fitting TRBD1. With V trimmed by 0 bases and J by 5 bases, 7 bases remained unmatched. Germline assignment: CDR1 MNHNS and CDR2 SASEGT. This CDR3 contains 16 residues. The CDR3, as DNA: TGTGCCAGCAGTGAAGCTATGGGACAGTCTGATCAGCCCCAGCATTTT. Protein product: CASSEAMGQSDQPQHF.

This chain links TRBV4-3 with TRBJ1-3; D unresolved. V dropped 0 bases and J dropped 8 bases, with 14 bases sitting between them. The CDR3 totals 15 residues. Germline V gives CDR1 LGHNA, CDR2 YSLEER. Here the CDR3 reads CASSQDSRVSDTIYF. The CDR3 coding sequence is TGCGCCAGCAGCCAAGATTCGAGGGTTTCGGACACCATATATTTT.

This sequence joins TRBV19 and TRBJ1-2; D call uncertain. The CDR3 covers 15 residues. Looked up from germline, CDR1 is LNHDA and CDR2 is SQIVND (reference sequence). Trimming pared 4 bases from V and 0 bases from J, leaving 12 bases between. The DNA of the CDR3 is TGTGCCAGTAGTACCGGCGCTGTAGCTAACTATGGCTACACCTTC. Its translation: CASSTGAVANYGYTF.

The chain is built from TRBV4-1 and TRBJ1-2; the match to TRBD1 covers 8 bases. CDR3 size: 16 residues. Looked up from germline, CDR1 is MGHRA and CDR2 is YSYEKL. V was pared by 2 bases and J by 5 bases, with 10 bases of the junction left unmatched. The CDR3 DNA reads TGCGCCAGCAGCCAATCCCCGGGACAGGTTGGATATGGCTACACCTTC. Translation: CASSQSPGQVGYGYTF.

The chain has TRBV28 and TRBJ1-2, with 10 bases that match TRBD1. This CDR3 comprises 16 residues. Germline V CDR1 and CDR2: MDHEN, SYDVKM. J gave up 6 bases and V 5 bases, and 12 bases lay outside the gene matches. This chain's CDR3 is CASSPFPLTGGHGYTF. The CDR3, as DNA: TGTGCCAGCAGTCCATTCCCCCTGACAGGGGGCCATGGCTACACCTTC.

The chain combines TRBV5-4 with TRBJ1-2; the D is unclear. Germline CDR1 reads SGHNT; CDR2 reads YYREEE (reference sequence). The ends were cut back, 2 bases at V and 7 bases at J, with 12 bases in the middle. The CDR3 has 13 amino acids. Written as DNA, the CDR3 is TGTGCCAGCAGCTTAGCGCAAGGGTTTGGCTACACCTTC. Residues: CASSLAQGFGYTF. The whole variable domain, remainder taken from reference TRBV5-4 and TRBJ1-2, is ETGVTQSPTHLIKTRGQQVTLRCSSQSGHNTVSWYQQALGQGPQFIFQYYREEENGRGNFPPRFSGLQFPNYSSELNVNALELDDSALYLCASSLAQGFGYTFGSGTRLTVV.

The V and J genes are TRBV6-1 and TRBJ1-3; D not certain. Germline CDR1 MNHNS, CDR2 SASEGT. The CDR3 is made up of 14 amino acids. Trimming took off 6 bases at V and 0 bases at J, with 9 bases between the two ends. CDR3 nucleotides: TGTGCCAGCAGGTACGGTGGCTCTGGAAACACCATATATTTT. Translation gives CASRYGGSGNTIYF.

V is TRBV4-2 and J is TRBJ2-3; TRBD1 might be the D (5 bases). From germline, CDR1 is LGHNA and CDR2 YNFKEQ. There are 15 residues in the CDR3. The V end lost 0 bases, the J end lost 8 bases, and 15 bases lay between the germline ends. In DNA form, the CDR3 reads TGTGCCAGCAGCCAAGATCCGCAGGGTATGGGTACGCAGTATTTT. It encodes CASSQDPQGMGTQYF.

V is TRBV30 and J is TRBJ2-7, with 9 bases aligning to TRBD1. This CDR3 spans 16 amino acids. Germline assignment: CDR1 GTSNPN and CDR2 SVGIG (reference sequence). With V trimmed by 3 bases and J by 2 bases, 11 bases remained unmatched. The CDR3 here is CAWRSLDRGPPYEQYF. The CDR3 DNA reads TGTGCCTGGAGGTCTCTGGACAGGGGCCCTCCCTACGAGCAGTACTTC.

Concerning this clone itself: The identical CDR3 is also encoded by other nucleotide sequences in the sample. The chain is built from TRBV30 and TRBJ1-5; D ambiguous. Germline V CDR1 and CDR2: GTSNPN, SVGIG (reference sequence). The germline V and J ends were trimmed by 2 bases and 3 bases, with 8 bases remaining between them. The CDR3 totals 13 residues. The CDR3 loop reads CAWSPKNNQPQHF. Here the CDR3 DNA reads TGTGCCTGGAGTCCTAAAAACAATCAGCCCCAGCATTTT.

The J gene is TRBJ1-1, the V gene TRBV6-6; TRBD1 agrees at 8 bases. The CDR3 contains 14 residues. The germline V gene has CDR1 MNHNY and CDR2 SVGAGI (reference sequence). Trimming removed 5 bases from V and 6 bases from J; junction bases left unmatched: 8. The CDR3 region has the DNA TGTGCCAGCAGTCTTTCAACAGGGGGAGCTGAAGCTTTCTTT. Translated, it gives CASSLSTGGAEAFF.

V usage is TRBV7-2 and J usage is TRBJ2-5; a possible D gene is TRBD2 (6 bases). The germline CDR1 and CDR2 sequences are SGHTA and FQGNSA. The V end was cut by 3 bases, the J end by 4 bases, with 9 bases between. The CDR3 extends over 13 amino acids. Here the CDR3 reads CASSFWRGETQYF. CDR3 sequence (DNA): TGTGCCAGCAGCTTCTGGCGGGGAGAGACCCAGTACTTC.

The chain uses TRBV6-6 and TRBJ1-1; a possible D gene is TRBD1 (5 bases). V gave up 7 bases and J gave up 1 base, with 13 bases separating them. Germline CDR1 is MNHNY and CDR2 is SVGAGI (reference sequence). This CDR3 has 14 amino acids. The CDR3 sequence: CASTQGFRNTEAFF. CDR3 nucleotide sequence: TGTGCCAGCACCCAGGGATTCAGGAACACTGAAGCTTTCTTT.

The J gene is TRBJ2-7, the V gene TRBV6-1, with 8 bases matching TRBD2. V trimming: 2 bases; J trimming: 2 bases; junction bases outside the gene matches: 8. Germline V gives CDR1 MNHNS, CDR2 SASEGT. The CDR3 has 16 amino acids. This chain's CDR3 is CASSEFGGRTPYEQYF. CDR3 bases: TGTGCCAGCAGTGAATTTGGCGGGAGGACCCCCTACGAGCAGTACTTC.

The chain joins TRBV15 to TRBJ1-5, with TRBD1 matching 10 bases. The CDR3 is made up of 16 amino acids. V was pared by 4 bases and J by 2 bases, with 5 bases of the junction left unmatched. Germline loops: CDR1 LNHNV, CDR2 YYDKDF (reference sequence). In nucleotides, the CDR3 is TGTGCCACCAGCACCCGGACAGGGGGGCGCAATCAGCCCCAGCATTTT. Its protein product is CATSTRTGGRNQPQHF.

CDR3: CAWSAVLSGVGETQYF. In DNA form, the CDR3 reads TGTGCCTGGAGTGCAGTTCTTAGTGGGGTGGGAGAGACCCAGTACTTC. The rearrangement links TRBV30 to TRBJ2-5; D unclear. This CDR3 is 16 amino acids long. CDR1 and CDR2 (germline): GTSNPN, SVGIG (reference sequence). Trimming took off 1 base at V and 4 bases at J, with 19 bases between the two ends.

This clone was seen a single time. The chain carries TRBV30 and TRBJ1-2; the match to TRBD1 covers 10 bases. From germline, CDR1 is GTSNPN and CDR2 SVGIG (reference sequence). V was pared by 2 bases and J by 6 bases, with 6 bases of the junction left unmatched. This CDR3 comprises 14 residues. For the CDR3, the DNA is TGTGCCTGGAGTCCCGCCGGGACAGGGGATGGCTACACCTTC. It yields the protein CAWSPAGTGDGYTF.

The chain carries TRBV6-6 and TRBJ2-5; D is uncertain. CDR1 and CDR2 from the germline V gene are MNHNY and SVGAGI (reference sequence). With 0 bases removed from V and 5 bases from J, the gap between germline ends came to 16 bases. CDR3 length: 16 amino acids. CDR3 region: CASSYSKGSSIETQYF. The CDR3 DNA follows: TGTGCCAGCAGTTACTCGAAGGGTAGTAGTATCGAGACCCAGTACTTC.

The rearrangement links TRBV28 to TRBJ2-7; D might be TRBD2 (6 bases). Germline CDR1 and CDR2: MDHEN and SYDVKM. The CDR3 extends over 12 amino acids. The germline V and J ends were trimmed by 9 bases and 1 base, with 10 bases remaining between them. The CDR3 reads CASTGTSYEQYF. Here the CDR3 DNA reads TGTGCCAGTACCGGGACTTCCTACGAGCAGTACTTC.

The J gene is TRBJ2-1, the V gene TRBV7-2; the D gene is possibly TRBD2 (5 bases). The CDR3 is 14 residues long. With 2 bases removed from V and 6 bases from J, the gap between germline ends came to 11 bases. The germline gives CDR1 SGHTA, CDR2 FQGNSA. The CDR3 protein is CASSLHGERNEQFF. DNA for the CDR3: TGTGCCAGCAGCTTACACGGGGAGCGCAATGAGCAGTTCTTC. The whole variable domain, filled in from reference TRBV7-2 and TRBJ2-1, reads GAGVSQSPSNKVTEKGKDVELRCDPISGHTALYWYRQSLGQGLEFLIYFQGNSAPDKSGLPSDRFSAERTGGSVSTLTIQRTQQEDSAVYLCASSLHGERNEQFFGPGTRLTVL.

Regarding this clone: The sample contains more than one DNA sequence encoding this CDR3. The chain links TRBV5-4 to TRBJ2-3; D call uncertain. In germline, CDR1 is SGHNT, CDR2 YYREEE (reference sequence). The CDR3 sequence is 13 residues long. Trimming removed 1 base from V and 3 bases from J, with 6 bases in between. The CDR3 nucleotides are TGTGCCAGCAGCTTGCAAGGTACAGATACGCAGTATTTT. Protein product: CASSLQGTDTQYF.

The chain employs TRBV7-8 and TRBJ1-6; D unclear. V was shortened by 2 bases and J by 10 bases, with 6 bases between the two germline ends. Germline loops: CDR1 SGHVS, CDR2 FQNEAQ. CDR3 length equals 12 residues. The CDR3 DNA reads TGTGCCAGCAGCTTATACGAGTCACCCCTCCACTTT. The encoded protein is CASSLYESPLHF.

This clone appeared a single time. The CDR3 loop is CASSPTGTLGYGYTF. As DNA, the CDR3 is TGTGCCAGCAGCCCCACAGGGACCTTGGGCTATGGCTACACCTTC. The V call is TRBV6-5, the J call TRBJ1-2, with TRBD1 as a possible D gene (6 bases). The CDR3 is made up of 15 amino acids. Trimming took 6 bases from V and 4 from J, leaving 18 bases between them. The germline gives CDR1 MNHEY, CDR2 SVGAGI.

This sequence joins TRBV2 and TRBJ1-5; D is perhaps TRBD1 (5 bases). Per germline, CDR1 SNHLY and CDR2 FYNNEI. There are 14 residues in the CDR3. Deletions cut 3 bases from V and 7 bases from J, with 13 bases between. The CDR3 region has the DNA TGTGCCAGCAGTGAGGTAGGGGTAGAGCAGCCCCAGCATTTT. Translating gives CASSEVGVEQPQHF.